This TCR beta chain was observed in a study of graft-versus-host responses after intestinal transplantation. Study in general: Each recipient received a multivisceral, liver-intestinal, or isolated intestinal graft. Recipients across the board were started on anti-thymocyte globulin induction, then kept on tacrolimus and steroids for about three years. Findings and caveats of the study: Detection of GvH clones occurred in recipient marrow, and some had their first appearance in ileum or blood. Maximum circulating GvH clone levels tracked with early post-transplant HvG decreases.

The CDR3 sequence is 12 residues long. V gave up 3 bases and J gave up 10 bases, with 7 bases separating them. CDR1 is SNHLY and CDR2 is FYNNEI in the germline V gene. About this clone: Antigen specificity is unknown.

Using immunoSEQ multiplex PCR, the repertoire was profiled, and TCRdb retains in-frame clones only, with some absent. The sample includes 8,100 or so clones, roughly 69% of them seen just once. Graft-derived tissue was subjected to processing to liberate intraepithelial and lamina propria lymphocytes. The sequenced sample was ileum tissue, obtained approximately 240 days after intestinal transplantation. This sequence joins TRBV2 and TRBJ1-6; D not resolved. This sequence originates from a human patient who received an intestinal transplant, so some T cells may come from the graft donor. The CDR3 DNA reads TGTGCCAGCAGTGACCCCCTGTCACCCCTCCACTTT. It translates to CASSDPLSPLHF.